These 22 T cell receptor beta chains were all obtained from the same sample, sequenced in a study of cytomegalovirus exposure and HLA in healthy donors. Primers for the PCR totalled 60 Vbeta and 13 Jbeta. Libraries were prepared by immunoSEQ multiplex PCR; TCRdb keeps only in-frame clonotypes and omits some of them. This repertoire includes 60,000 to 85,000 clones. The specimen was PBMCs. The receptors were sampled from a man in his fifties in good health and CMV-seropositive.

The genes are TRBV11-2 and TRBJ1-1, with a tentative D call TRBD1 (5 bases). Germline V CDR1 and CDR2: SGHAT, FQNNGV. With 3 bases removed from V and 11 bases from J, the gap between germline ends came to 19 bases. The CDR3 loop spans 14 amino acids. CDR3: CASSFLSAGVDAFF. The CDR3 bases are TGTGCCAGCAGCTTCCTCTCAGCGGGGGTGGATGCTTTCTTT.

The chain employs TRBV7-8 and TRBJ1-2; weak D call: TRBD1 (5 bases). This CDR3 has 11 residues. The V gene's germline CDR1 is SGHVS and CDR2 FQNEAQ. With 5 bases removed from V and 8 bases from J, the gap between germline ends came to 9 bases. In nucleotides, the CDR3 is TGTGCCAGCAGCCCAGGGCACGGCTACACCTTC. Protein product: CASSPGHGYTF.

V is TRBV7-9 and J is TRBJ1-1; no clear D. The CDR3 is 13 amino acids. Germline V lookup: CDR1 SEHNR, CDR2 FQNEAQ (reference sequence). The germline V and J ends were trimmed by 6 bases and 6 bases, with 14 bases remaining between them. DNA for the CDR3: TGTGCCAGCAGTCCGGCTGGGCCCCCTGAAGCTTTCTTT. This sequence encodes CASSPAGPPEAFF.

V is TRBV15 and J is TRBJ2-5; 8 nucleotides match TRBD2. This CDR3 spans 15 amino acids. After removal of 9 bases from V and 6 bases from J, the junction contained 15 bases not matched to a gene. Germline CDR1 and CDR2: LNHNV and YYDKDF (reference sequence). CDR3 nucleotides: TGTGCCACTGAGGATATCGGGAGGGCCGAGAAGACCCAGTACTTC. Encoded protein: CATEDIGRAEKTQYF.

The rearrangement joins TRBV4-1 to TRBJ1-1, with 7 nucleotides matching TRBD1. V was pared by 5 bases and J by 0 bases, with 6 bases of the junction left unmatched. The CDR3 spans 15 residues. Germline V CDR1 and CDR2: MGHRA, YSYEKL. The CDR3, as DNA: TGCGCCAGCAGCTCCCGACAGGGTTTGAACACTGAAGCTTTCTTT. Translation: CASSSRQGLNTEAFF.

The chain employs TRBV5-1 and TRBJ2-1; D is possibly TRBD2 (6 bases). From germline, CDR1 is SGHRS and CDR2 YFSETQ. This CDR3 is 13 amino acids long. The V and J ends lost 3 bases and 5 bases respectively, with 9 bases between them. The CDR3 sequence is CASSSREDNEQFF. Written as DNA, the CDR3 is TGCGCCAGCAGCTCGCGGGAAGACAATGAGCAGTTCTTC.

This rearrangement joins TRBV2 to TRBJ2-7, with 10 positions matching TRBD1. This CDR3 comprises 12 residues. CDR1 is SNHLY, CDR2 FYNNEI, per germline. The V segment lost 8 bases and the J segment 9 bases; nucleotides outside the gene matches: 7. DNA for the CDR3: TGTGCCAGCGGTTTGGGACAGGGGACGCAGTACGTC. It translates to CASGLGQGTQYV.

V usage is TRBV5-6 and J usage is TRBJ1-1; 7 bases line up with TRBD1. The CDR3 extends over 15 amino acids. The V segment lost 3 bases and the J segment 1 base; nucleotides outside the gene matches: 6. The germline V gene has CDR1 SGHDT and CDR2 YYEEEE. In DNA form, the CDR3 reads TGTGCCAGCAGCTCTTCCGGGACAGAGAACACTGAAGCTTTCTTT. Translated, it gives CASSSSGTENTEAFF.

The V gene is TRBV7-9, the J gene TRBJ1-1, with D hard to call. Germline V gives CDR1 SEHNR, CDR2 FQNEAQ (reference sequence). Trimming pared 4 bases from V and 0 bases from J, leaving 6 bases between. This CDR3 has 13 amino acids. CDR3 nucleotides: TGTGCCAGCAGCTCGAACATGAACACTGAAGCTTTCTTT. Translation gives CASSSNMNTEAFF.

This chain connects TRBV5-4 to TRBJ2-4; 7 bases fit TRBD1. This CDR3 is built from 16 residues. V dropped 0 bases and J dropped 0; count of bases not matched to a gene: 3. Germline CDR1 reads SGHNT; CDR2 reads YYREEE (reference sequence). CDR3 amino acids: CASSLGDSLAKNIQYF. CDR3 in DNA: TGTGCCAGCAGCTTGGGGGACAGTCTAGCCAAAAACATTCAGTACTTC. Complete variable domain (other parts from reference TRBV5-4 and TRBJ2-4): ETGVTQSPTHLIKTRGQQVTLRCSSQSGHNTVSWYQQALGQGPQFIFQYYREEENGRGNFPPRFSGLQFPNYSSELNVNALELDDSALYLCASSLGDSLAKNIQYFGAGTRLSVL.

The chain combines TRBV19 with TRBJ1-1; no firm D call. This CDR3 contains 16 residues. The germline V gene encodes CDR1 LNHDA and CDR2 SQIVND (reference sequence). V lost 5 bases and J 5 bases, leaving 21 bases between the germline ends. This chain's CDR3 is CASSPLWASGGTEAFF. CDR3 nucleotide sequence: TGTGCCAGTAGTCCGCTATGGGCCAGTGGAGGGACTGAAGCTTTCTTT.

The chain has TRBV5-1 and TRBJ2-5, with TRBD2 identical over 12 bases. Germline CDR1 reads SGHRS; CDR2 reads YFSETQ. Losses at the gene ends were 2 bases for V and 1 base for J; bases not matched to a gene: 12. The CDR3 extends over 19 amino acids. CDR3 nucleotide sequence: TGCGCCAGCAGCTTAGGTCACACGGGGACTAGCGGGTCCCAAGAGACCCAGTACTTC. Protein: CASSLGHTGTSGSQETQYF.

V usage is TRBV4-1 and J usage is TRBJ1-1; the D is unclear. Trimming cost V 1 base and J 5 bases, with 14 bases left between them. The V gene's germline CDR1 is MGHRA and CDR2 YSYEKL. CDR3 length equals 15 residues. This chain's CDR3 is CASSQGLQVGTEAFF. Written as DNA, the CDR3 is TGCGCCAGCAGCCAAGGGCTTCAGGTTGGGACTGAAGCTTTCTTT.

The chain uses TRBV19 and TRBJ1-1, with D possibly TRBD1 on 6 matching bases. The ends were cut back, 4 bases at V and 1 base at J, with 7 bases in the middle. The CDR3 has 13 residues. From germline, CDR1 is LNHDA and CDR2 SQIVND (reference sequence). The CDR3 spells CASSRQENTEAFF. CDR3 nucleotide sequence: TGTGCCAGTAGTAGACAGGAGAACACTGAAGCTTTCTTT.

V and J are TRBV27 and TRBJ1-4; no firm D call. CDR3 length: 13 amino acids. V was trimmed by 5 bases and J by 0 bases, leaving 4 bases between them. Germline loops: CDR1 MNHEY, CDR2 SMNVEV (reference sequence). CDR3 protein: CASSTATNEKLFF. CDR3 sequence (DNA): TGTGCCAGCAGTACAGCAACTAATGAAAAACTGTTTTTT.

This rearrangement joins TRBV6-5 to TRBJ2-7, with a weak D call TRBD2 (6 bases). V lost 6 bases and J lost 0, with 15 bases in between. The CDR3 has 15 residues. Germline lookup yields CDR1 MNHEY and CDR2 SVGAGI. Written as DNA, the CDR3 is TGTGCCAGCAGGGGGGGACGGGGAAGCTCCTACGAGCAGTACGTC. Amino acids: CASRGGRGSSYEQYV.

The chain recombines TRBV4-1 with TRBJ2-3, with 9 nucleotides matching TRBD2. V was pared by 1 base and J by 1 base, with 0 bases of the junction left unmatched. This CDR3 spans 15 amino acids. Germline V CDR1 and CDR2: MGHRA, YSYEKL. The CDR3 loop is CASSQASGGTDTQYF. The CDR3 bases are TGCGCCAGCAGCCAAGCTAGCGGGGGCACAGATACGCAGTATTTT.

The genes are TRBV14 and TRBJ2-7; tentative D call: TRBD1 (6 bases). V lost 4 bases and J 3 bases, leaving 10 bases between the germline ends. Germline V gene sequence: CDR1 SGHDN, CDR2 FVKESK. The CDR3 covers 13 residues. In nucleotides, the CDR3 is TGTGCCAGCAGCCCGACAGGTGACTACGAGCAGTACGTC. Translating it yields CASSPTGDYEQYV.

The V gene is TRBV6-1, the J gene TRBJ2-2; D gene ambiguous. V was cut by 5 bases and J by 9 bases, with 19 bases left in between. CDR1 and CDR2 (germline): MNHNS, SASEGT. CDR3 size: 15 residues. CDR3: CASSHYYPPSRELFF. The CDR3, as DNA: TGTGCCAGCAGTCACTACTACCCACCATCGAGGGAGCTGTTTTTT.

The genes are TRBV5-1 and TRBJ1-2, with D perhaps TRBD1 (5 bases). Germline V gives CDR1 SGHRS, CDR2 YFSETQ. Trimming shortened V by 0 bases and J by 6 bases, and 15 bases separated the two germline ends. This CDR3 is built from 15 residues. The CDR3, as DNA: TGCGCCAGCAGCTTGGCTGTGCAGGGATCGGATGGCTACACCTTC. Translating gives CASSLAVQGSDGYTF.

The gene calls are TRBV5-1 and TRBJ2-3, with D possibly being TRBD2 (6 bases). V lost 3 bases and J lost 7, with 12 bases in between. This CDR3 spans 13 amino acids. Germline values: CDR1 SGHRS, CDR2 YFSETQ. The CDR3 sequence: CASSSGTENTQYF. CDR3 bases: TGCGCCAGCAGCTCGGGGACTGAGAATACGCAGTATTTT. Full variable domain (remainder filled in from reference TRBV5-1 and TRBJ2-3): KAGVTQTPRYLIKTRGQQVTLSCSPISGHRSVSWYQQTPGQGLQFLFEYFSETQRNKGNFPGRFSGRQFSNSRSEMNVSTLELGDSALYLCASSSGTENTQYFGPGTRLTVL.

Here the CDR3 reads CASSVGKGTEAFF. The CDR3 DNA is TGTGCCAGCAGCGTAGGGAAGGGGACTGAAGCTTTCTTT. The rearrangement joins TRBV9 to TRBJ1-1; tentative D call: TRBD1 (5 bases). This CDR3 comprises 13 residues. The germline V gene encodes CDR1 SGDLS and CDR2 YYNGEE. Trimming took 0 bases from V and 5 from J, leaving 8 bases between them.